The next 5 T cell receptor beta chains were all read from a single sample in a study of OX40 agonist ivuxolimab in advanced cancers. Assay used: immunoSEQ multiplex PCR; TCRdb lists only in-frame clones, some missing. Here the sample spans about 70,000 clones, about nine tenths being singletons. The specimen was CD4+ or CD8+ T cells sorted from blood, collected in a trial of the OX40 agonist ivuxolimab. The receptors originated from an adult with an advanced solid tumor such as melanoma, head and neck, liver or kidney cancer.

The gene calls are TRBV6-6 and TRBJ1-2; D is unclear. Germline CDR1 and CDR2: MNHNY and SVGAGI (reference sequence). V was shortened by 2 bases and J by 0 bases, with 4 bases between the two germline ends. This CDR3 has 13 residues. CDR3 DNA: TGTGCCAGCAGTTACGACGCTAACTATGGCTACACCTTC. Its protein product is CASSYDANYGYTF.

The gene calls are TRBV6-5 and TRBJ2-7; 14 positions match TRBD2. The CDR3 extends over 15 amino acids. Trimming took 6 bases from V and 10 from J; bases not matched to a gene: 11. Germline V gives CDR1 MNHEY, CDR2 SVGAGI. CDR3 nucleotides: TGTGCCAGCAGCCGGACTAGCGGGGGGACTACGTTTCAGTACTTC. Translated: CASSRTSGGTTFQYF.

This clone is a singleton in its sample. The chain employs TRBV10-3 and TRBJ2-3, with 12 bases aligning to TRBD1. The germline CDR1 and CDR2 sequences are ENHRY and SYGVKD. V shed 8 bases and J 4 bases; nucleotides not matched to a gene: 7. This CDR3 is 15 amino acids long. CDR3 in amino acids: CAIGGTGGIADTQYF. The CDR3, as DNA: TGTGCCATCGGGGGGACAGGGGGCATCGCAGATACGCAGTATTTT.

The CDR3 coding sequence is TGTGCCAGCAGCTTTGGCAGCATAAACACCGGGGAGCTGTTTTTT. It encodes CASSFGSINTGELFF. V usage is TRBV7-9 and J usage is TRBJ2-2; D remains ambiguous. Germline V CDR1 and CDR2: SEHNR, FQNEAQ (reference sequence). CDR3 length: 15 residues. Trimming left V 3 bases short and J 2 bases short, with 10 bases between.

Note on this clone: Germline is not matched at one junction end, which may reflect a read error. The J gene is TRBJ2-5, the V gene TRBV7-7; TRBD2 matches 12 bases. Germline CDR1 is SSHAT and CDR2 is FNYEAQ (reference sequence). This CDR3 is 15 amino acids long. The CDR3 loop reads CASSQTSGGQETQYF. For the CDR3, the DNA is TGTGCTAGCAGCCAGACTAGCGGGGGCCAAGAGACCCAGTACTTC.